The 27 T cell receptor beta chains in this list originate from one sample, sequenced in a study of shared clonotypes between healthy human individuals. Some clones are missing from TCRdb's copy, which holds only in-frame ones; the method was immunoSEQ multiplex PCR. The profile shows roughly 2.2 million clones, about 90% of them singletons. The source material was naive CD4+ T cells from PBMCs. The subset denotes: CD45RA+ positively selected. The receptors stem from a man younger than 30 in good health. Some clones in this sample may be carry-over from other donors' samples.

This clone has a single count. The chain combines TRBV10-3 with TRBJ1-4; 10 bases map to TRBD1. The CDR3 runs 15 residues. The V segment lost 5 bases and the J segment 5 bases; nucleotides outside the gene matches: 5. Looked up from germline, CDR1 is ENHRY and CDR2 is SYGVKD. The CDR3, as DNA: TGTGCCATCAGTTTAGGACAGGGGGAGAATGAAAAACTGTTTTTT. This sequence encodes CAISLGQGENEKLFF.

This chain connects TRBV27 to TRBJ2-7; tentative D call: TRBD1 (6 bases). The CDR3 contains 13 residues. Germline lookup yields CDR1 MNHEY and CDR2 SMNVEV (reference sequence). Between the trimmed V and J ends, which lost 2 bases and 6 bases, there was a span of 11 bases. The CDR3 coding sequence is TGTGCCAGCAGTTTAAGAGGGGGAAGCGAGCAGTACTTC. Translating gives CASSLRGGSEQYF.

The J gene is TRBJ2-7, the V gene TRBV28; D might be TRBD2 (6 bases). The V end lost 6 bases, the J end lost 1 base, and 19 bases lay between the germline ends. This CDR3 region has 16 residues. Germline V gene data show CDR1 as MDHEN and CDR2 as SYDVKM. For the CDR3, the DNA is TGTGCCAGCAGAGTCCCAGGAGGGCGGGGTTCCTACGAGCAGTACTTC. Translated: CASRVPGGRGSYEQYF.

In the case of this clone: The same CDR3 arises from other DNA sequences in this sample as well. The genes are TRBV5-1 and TRBJ2-5; D is possibly TRBD2 (5 bases). V lost 4 bases and J 5 bases, leaving 15 bases between the germline ends. Germline V lookup: CDR1 SGHRS, CDR2 YFSETQ. The CDR3 has 14 amino acids. The CDR3 nucleotides read TGCGCCAGCAGCCCGGGGTCTGGTCGGGAGACCCAGTACTTC. It specifies CASSPGSGRETQYF.

The gene calls are TRBV28 and TRBJ2-5; 13 bases are shared with TRBD2. Germline V gene data show CDR1 as MDHEN and CDR2 as SYDVKM. This CDR3 has 16 residues. Trimming cost V 6 bases and J 2 bases; bases outside gene matches: 6. In nucleotides, the CDR3 is TGTGCCAGCAGGGTACCGGGACTAGCGGGACAAGAGACCCAGTACTTC. Its translation: CASRVPGLAGQETQYF.

This chain joins TRBV10-1 and TRBJ2-3; D gene uncertain. CDR3 length: 15 residues. Trimming took off 6 bases at V and 5 bases at J, with 18 bases between the two ends. Germline V gene data show CDR1 as WNHNN and CDR2 as SYGVQD (reference sequence). The CDR3 protein is CASRADPYAVDTQYF. The DNA of the CDR3 is TGCGCCAGCAGAGCAGACCCCTACGCGGTAGATACGCAGTATTTT.

The chain is built from TRBV7-2 and TRBJ1-3; no clear D gene. CDR3 length: 13 residues. In germline, CDR1 is SGHTA, CDR2 FQGNSA. Trimming took 1 base from V and 11 from J, leaving 12 bases between them. This CDR3 reads CASSLDFVFPIYF. DNA for the CDR3: TGTGCCAGCAGCTTAGATTTTGTTTTCCCCATATATTTT.

This clone showed up just a few times. V usage is TRBV29-1 and J usage is TRBJ1-1; possible D gene TRBD1, 6 bases. The CDR3 contains 13 residues. Germline V lookup: CDR1 SQVTM, CDR2 ANQGSEA. V lost 3 bases to trimming and J lost 4 bases, with 12 bases between them. The CDR3 spells CSVDAGGGTEAFF. The DNA of the CDR3 is TGCAGCGTTGACGCCGGGGGCGGCACTGAAGCTTTCTTT.

This sequence joins TRBV5-4 and TRBJ2-1; D perhaps matches TRBD1 (6 bases). The germline CDR1 and CDR2 sequences are SGHNT and YYREEE (reference sequence). The CDR3 contains 14 residues. V lost 3 bases, J lost 6 bases, and 13 bases lay in between. The CDR3 DNA sequence: TGTGCCAGCAGCTCTCAGAGAGGGGGCAATGAGCAGTTCTTC. This translates into CASSSQRGGNEQFF.

The table lists this clone with a count of one. The chain uses TRBV15 and TRBJ2-1; 7 bases map to TRBD2. V lost 5 bases to trimming and J lost 4 bases; unmatched junction nucleotides: 8. Per the germline V gene, CDR1 is LNHNV and CDR2 is YYDKDF (reference sequence). This CDR3 is built from 15 residues. The CDR3 DNA follows: TGTGCCACCAGCCCTGGGCGGGAGCGTTACAATGAGCAGTTCTTC. It specifies CATSPGRERYNEQFF.

The rearrangement joins TRBV29-1 to TRBJ2-1; 9 positions agree with TRBD2. V shed 3 bases, J shed 8 bases, and the junction held 5 bases outside the gene matches. From germline, CDR1 is SQVTM and CDR2 ANQGSEA. The CDR3 is 13 amino acids. The CDR3 region has the DNA TGCAGCGTTGACGGGACTAGCAGGGATGAGCAGTTCTTC. Protein sequence: CSVDGTSRDEQFF.

The chain links TRBV2 to TRBJ2-5; D may be TRBD1 or TRBD2 (5 bases each). With 6 bases removed from V and 2 bases from J, the gap between germline ends came to 13 bases. The CDR3 has 14 residues. CDR1 and CDR2 from the germline V gene are SNHLY and FYNNEI. The CDR3: CASRNRDGQETQYF. CDR3 nucleotides: TGTGCCAGCAGGAACCGGGACGGACAAGAGACCCAGTACTTC.

The J gene is TRBJ1-1, the V gene TRBV6-5, with D possibly matching TRBD1 (5 bases). The CDR3 covers 15 residues. Germline V gives CDR1 MNHEY, CDR2 SVGAGI. V lost 7 bases and J 1 base, leaving 16 bases between the germline ends. This CDR3 is CASTPEGSANTEAFF. The CDR3 DNA sequence: TGTGCCAGCACCCCCGAGGGGAGCGCGAACACTGAAGCTTTCTTT.

The chain joins TRBV2 to TRBJ1-5; no clear D. This CDR3 contains 12 residues. V shed 7 bases and J shed 6 bases, with 10 bases lying between them. Germline V lookup: CDR1 SNHLY, CDR2 FYNNEI. CDR3 amino acids: CASMGVGQPQHF. The CDR3 DNA sequence: TGTGCCAGCATGGGAGTCGGTCAGCCCCAGCATTTT.

V is TRBV9 and J is TRBJ2-7; D perhaps matches TRBD2 (5 bases). CDR3 length: 14 amino acids. V gave up 0 bases and J gave up 0 bases, with 7 bases separating them. CDR1 and CDR2 (germline): SGDLS, YYNGEE. The CDR3 DNA is TGTGCCAGCAGCGTAGCGGAGGTCTCCTACGAGCAGTACTTC. It is translated as CASSVAEVSYEQYF.

This sequence joins TRBV9 and TRBJ1-3, with D hard to call. The length of the CDR3 is 15 residues. V was pared by 0 bases and J by 0 bases, with 7 bases between. Looked up from germline, CDR1 is SGDLS and CDR2 is YYNGEE. The CDR3 is CASSVAPHSGNTIYF. CDR3 DNA sequence: TGTGCCAGCAGCGTAGCCCCCCACTCTGGAAACACCATATATTTT.

This clone was seen only a few times. The V and J genes are TRBV7-2 and TRBJ1-1; D gene uncertain. CDR1 SGHTA and CDR2 FQGNSA come from the germline V gene. The CDR3 extends over 14 amino acids. The ends were cut back, 1 base at V and 3 bases at J, with 9 bases in the middle. This CDR3 is CASSLVIRDTEAFF. The CDR3 region has the DNA TGTGCCAGCAGCTTAGTTATTCGGGACACTGAAGCTTTCTTT.

J is TRBJ1-2 and V is TRBV5-1; a possible D gene is TRBD1 (5 bases). In germline, CDR1 is SGHRS, CDR2 YFSETQ. The V end lost 7 bases, the J end lost 8 bases, and 21 bases lay between the germline ends. The CDR3 is 14 amino acids. The chain's CDR3 is CASHADGGNLGYTF. In nucleotides, the CDR3 is TGCGCCAGCCATGCGGACGGGGGGAATCTCGGCTACACCTTC.

The chain's CDR3 is CASSQAGTSTDTQYF. The CDR3 DNA reads TGCGCCAGCAGCCAAGCCGGGACTAGTACAGATACGCAGTATTTT. The V gene is TRBV4-3, the J gene TRBJ2-3, with TRBD2 identical over 8 bases. Looked up from germline, CDR1 is LGHNA and CDR2 is YSLEER. V shed 1 base and J 3 bases; nucleotides not matched to a gene: 3. This CDR3 has 15 residues.

This chain links TRBV10-3 with TRBJ1-4; a possible D gene is TRBD1 (5 bases). The CDR3 runs 14 residues. V lost 10 bases, J lost 3 bases, and 15 bases lay in between. Germline V gene lookup returns CDR1 ENHRY and CDR2 SYGVKD. The CDR3 here is CATQEAAANEKLFF. The CDR3 region has the DNA TGTGCCACACAGGAGGCAGCTGCTAATGAAAAACTGTTTTTT.

This chain connects TRBV2 to TRBJ1-2, with no clear D. CDR1 is SNHLY and CDR2 is FYNNEI in the germline V gene. This CDR3 comprises 15 residues. Trimming stripped 2 bases from V and 5 bases from J, with 15 bases between. The DNA for the CDR3 is TGTGCCAGCAGTGAACTCGTCCTATCAGAATATGGCTACACCTTC. This translates into CASSELVLSEYGYTF.

This CDR3 reads CASSMLDGTYEQYF. As DNA, the CDR3 is TGTGCCAGTAGTATGTTGGACGGGACCTACGAGCAGTACTTC. The chain is built from TRBV19 and TRBJ2-7; weak D call: TRBD2 (5 bases). Germline CDR1 reads LNHDA; CDR2 reads SQIVND (reference sequence). The ends were cut back, 3 bases at V and 2 bases at J, with 11 bases in the middle. CDR3 length: 14 amino acids.

The chain links TRBV5-4 to TRBJ2-7; TRBD2 matches 12 bases. This CDR3 contains 14 residues. Trimming cost V 4 bases and J 7 bases; bases outside gene matches: 6. The germline CDR1 and CDR2 sequences are SGHNT and YYREEE (reference sequence). The CDR3, as DNA: TGTGCCAGCAGCCCGACTAGCGGGAGCGGGGAGCAGTACTTC. Translation: CASSPTSGSGEQYF.

V and J are TRBV2 and TRBJ2-3; 11 nucleotides line up with TRBD1. This CDR3 is built from 13 residues. After removal of 5 bases from V and 14 bases from J, the junction contained 9 bases not matched to a gene. Looked up from germline, CDR1 is SNHLY and CDR2 is FYNNEI. CDR3 nucleotide sequence: TGTGCCAGCAGTTCTCGGACAGGGGGCAGAGCGTATTTT. It yields the protein CASSSRTGGRAYF.

The rearrangement joins TRBV6-5 to TRBJ2-7; 8 bases match TRBD1. The J segment lost 3 bases and the V segment lost 5 bases, leaving 6 bases of the junction unmatched. In germline, CDR1 is MNHEY, CDR2 SVGAGI. The length of the CDR3 is 14 residues. The CDR3 loop reads CASSTPGGGYEQYF. CDR3 DNA sequence: TGTGCCAGCAGTACCCCAGGGGGCGGCTACGAGCAGTACTTC.

V gene TRBV4-1 combines with J gene TRBJ2-1, with 9 bases identical to TRBD2. The CDR3 loop spans 15 amino acids. The germline CDR1 and CDR2 sequences are MGHRA and YSYEKL. Unmatched junction bases numbered 8, after V lost 0 bases and J lost 11 bases. The CDR3 DNA reads as TGCGCCAGCAGCCAAGATCTGCCTAGCGGGATGAAGCAGTTCTTC. It specifies CASSQDLPSGMKQFF.

V usage is TRBV18 and J usage is TRBJ2-3; D is possibly TRBD1 (5 bases). The CDR3 is 14 amino acids. The V gene lost 2 bases and the J gene lost 2 bases, with 8 bases spanning the gap. Germline V gene lookup returns CDR1 KGHSH and CDR2 LQKENI. CDR3 nucleotide sequence: TGTGCCAGCTCACCAAAACAGGCCACAGATACGCAGTATTTT. The encoded protein is CASSPKQATDTQYF.